Listed here are 16 T cell receptor beta chains from one sample, sequenced in a study of blood T cell repertoires in COVID-19. The repertoire was sequenced with immunoSEQ multiplex PCR; TCRdb's copy has only in-frame clones and lacks some. Among approximately 17,000 clones listed, approximately 88% were seen once. The sequenced material came from PBMCs or T cells enriched from blood (not recorded which). Every receptor here comes from a woman in her 30s who had recovered from COVID-19.

This clone was counted a few times. This chain uses TRBV7-3 with TRBJ2-7, with 9 bases fitting TRBD2. After removal of 2 bases from V and 3 bases from J, the junction contained 5 bases not matched to a gene. The germline CDR1 and CDR2 sequences are SGHTA and FQGTGA. The CDR3 is 15 residues long. CDR3 nucleotides: TGTGCCAGCAGCTTAGCGGGGGGGCCGAACTACGAGCAGTACTTC. The encoded protein is CASSLAGGPNYEQYF.

The genes are TRBV12-3 or TRBV12-4 and TRBJ2-3; maybe TRBD1 (5 bases). V was trimmed by 7 bases and J by 0 bases, leaving 8 bases between them. The CDR3 runs to 13 residues. For the CDR3, the DNA is TGTGCCAGCAACCAGGGAAGCACAGATACGCAGTATTTT. It yields the protein CASNQGSTDTQYF.

CDR3 DNA sequence: TGTGCCAGCAGCCGACTGACCGGGACAGATACCGGGGAGCTGTTTTTT. This translates into CASSRLTGTDTGELFF. The chain recombines TRBV27 with TRBJ2-2; 7 bases map to TRBD1. CDR1 is MNHEY, CDR2 SMNVEV, per germline (reference sequence). V shed 6 bases, J shed 5 bases, and the junction held 12 bases outside the gene matches. The CDR3 extends over 16 amino acids.

This clone was recorded only once. The V call is TRBV2, the J call TRBJ1-5; D gene uncertain. The length of the CDR3 is 13 residues. Trimming took 1 base from V and 3 from J, leaving 4 bases between them. Germline V gene sequence: CDR1 SNHLY, CDR2 FYNNEI. DNA of the CDR3: TGTGCCAGCAGTGAAGTATACAATCAGCCCCAGCATTTT. Encoded protein: CASSEVYNQPQHF.

V is TRBV30 and J is TRBJ1-1; TRBD1 is a possible D gene (5 bases). CDR3 length: 14 amino acids. Germline CDR1 is GTSNPN and CDR2 is SVGIG (reference sequence). Trimming removed 3 bases at V and 4 bases at J, with 15 bases between. The CDR3 sequence is CAWSQSGGTTEAFF. Here the CDR3 DNA reads TGTGCCTGGAGCCAAAGCGGGGGAACCACTGAAGCTTTCTTT.

The chain recombines TRBV6-6 with TRBJ1-2; tentatively, D is TRBD1 (5 bases). CDR3 size: 13 residues. V lost 8 bases and J lost 4, with 14 bases in between. CDR1 is MNHNY, CDR2 SVGAGI, per germline (reference sequence). The CDR3 here is CASGRDSTYGYTF. CDR3 sequence (DNA): TGTGCCAGCGGACGAGACAGTACCTATGGCTACACCTTC.

The chain links TRBV28 to TRBJ1-4, with TRBD1 matching 11 bases. V gave up 2 bases and J gave up 0 bases; unmatched junction bases: 2. The germline V gene has CDR1 MDHEN and CDR2 SYDVKM. The CDR3 runs 17 residues. The CDR3 sequence: CASSLGGQGATNEKLFF. CDR3 sequence (DNA): TGTGCCAGCAGTTTAGGGGGACAGGGGGCAACTAATGAAAAACTGTTTTTT.

J is TRBJ2-1 and V is TRBV5-6; TRBD2 matches at 13 bases. This CDR3 comprises 15 residues. The V and J ends lost 3 bases and 8 bases, in that order; junction bases with no gene match: 5. The germline V gene encodes CDR1 SGHDT and CDR2 YYEEEE. In nucleotides, the CDR3 is TGTGCCAGCAGCTCGGGACTAGCGGGGCAATATGAGCAGTTCTTC. Its translation is CASSSGLAGQYEQFF.

The CDR3 bases are TGTGCCAGCAGTGCGATGGGGGCAAACTACGAGCAGTACTTC. Protein sequence: CASSAMGANYEQYF. The chain is built from TRBV2 and TRBJ2-7, with TRBD1 as a possible D gene (6 bases). Trimming took 4 bases from V and 3 from J, leaving 13 bases between them. The CDR3 length is 14 residues. Germline V lookup: CDR1 SNHLY, CDR2 FYNNEI.

The V and J genes are TRBV24-1 and TRBJ2-3, with D maybe TRBD2 (6 bases). Trimming pared 10 bases from V and 5 bases from J, leaving 12 bases between. Germline V gene lookup returns CDR1 KGHDR and CDR2 SFDVKD. The CDR3 is made up of 12 amino acids. CDR3 DNA sequence: TGTGCCACACGGGGGTTGATAGATACGCAGTATTTT. Translated, it gives CATRGLIDTQYF.

The V call is TRBV6-5, the J call TRBJ1-1; TRBD1 might be the D (6 bases). V lost 5 bases to trimming and J lost 4 bases, with 17 bases between them. This CDR3 has 15 amino acids. CDR1 is MNHEY and CDR2 is SVGAGI in the germline V gene. The CDR3 spells CASSRTGSSSTEAFF. CDR3 sequence (DNA): TGTGCCAGCAGTAGAACAGGGTCGTCCAGCACTGAAGCTTTCTTT.

The genes are TRBV3-1 (or the pseudogene TRBV3-2) and TRBJ1-1, with D maybe TRBD1 (6 bases). The CDR3 runs to 13 residues. V was trimmed by 1 base and J by 5 bases, leaving 8 bases between them. CDR1 LGHDT and CDR2 YNNKEL come from the germline V gene (reference sequence). CDR3 bases: TGTGCCAGCAGCCAAGCACAGGGAACTGAAGCTTTCTTT. The encoded protein is CASSQAQGTEAFF.

The chain recombines TRBV24-1 with TRBJ1-2, with TRBD1 matching 8 bases. Germline V gene lookup returns CDR1 KGHDR and CDR2 SFDVKD. There are 14 residues in the CDR3. Trimming took 7 bases from V and 0 from J; bases not matched to a gene: 3. In DNA form, the CDR3 reads TGTGCCACCAGAAAACAGGGGGCTAACTATGGCTACACCTTC. It specifies CATRKQGANYGYTF.

This sequence joins TRBV11-3 and TRBJ2-1; TRBD2 matches 9 bases. V gave up 5 bases and J gave up 6 bases; unmatched junction bases: 5. Per germline, CDR1 SGHNT and CDR2 YENEEA. This CDR3 is built from 14 residues. In nucleotides, the CDR3 is TGTGCCAGCAGCGGCGGGGGGGCCTTCAATGAGCAGTTCTTC. Its translation: CASSGGGAFNEQFF.

The chain uses TRBV7-8 and TRBJ2-7; 8 bases are a match to TRBD1. Germline V lookup: CDR1 SGHVS, CDR2 FQNEAQ. V lost 6 bases, J lost 3 bases, and 10 bases stayed unmatched. This CDR3 spans 15 amino acids. The CDR3 DNA reads as TGTGCCAGCAGTCTAGGACAGGGAATAGGCTACGAGCAGTACTTC. This codes for CASSLGQGIGYEQYF.

The rearrangement uses TRBV11-2 and TRBJ2-5; 9 bases are shared with TRBD2. V lost 1 base, J lost 5 bases, and 8 bases stayed unmatched. CDR3 length equals 16 residues. In germline, CDR1 is SGHAT, CDR2 FQNNGV. CDR3 sequence: CASSLVGGGVIETQYF. Written as DNA, the CDR3 is TGTGCCAGCAGCTTAGTCGGCGGGGGGGTCATCGAGACCCAGTACTTC.